Shown below are 30 T cell receptor beta chains from a single sample sequenced in a study of T cells in localized non-small cell lung cancer. The data were produced by immunoSEQ multiplex PCR, yet TCRdb's version contains in-frame clones alone and is incomplete. The data contain tens of thousands of clones, around 93% of them singletons. The source was peripheral blood, collected before any cancer treatment. These receptors all stem from an older female donor with stage I lung adenocarcinoma.

The V gene is TRBV10-3, the J gene TRBJ1-1; no reliable D call. This CDR3 spans 14 amino acids. Trimming cost V 6 bases and J 3 bases, with 14 bases left between them. CDR1 ENHRY and CDR2 SYGVKD come from the germline V gene. In DNA, the CDR3 is TGTGCCATCAGCCCCCTGGTGTCCCACACTGAAGCTTTCTTT. This sequence encodes CAISPLVSHTEAFF.

This sequence joins TRBV7-9 and TRBJ2-3; D perhaps matches TRBD1 (5 bases). The ends were cut back, 2 bases at V and 5 bases at J, with 17 bases in the middle. CDR3 length: 16 amino acids. CDR1 is SEHNR, CDR2 FQNEAQ, per germline (reference sequence). The CDR3 bases are TGTGCCAGCAGCTTAAGACGTCAGGGTAGGGAAGATACGCAGTATTTT. This encodes CASSLRRQGREDTQYF.

J is TRBJ2-2 and V is TRBV5-4; D is unresolved. The germline gives CDR1 SGHNT, CDR2 YYREEE (reference sequence). This CDR3 is 12 amino acids long. The V end lost 3 bases, the J end lost 6 bases, and 6 bases lay between the germline ends. CDR3 nucleotide sequence: TGTGCCAGCAGCTCCGCCCCCGGGGAGCTGTTTTTT. This codes for CASSSAPGELFF.

V gene TRBV7-9 combines with J gene TRBJ1-3, with a weak D call TRBD1 (5 bases). V was shortened by 2 bases and J by 4 bases, with 12 bases between the two germline ends. The germline V gene encodes CDR1 SEHNR and CDR2 FQNEAQ (reference sequence). CDR3 size: 15 residues. The CDR3 DNA follows: TGTGCCAGCAGCTTACAGGGACTGGGCGGAAACACCATATATTTT. It is translated as CASSLQGLGGNTIYF.

The V call is TRBV29-1, the J call TRBJ2-1; 10 bases agree with TRBD2. Germline loops: CDR1 SQVTM, CDR2 ANQGSEA. V was pared by 4 bases and J by 0 bases, with 9 bases of the junction left unmatched. CDR3 length equals 17 residues. The CDR3 DNA sequence: TGCAGCGTTGGTGGTAGCGGGGGGCATAGCTCCTACAATGAGCAGTTCTTC. Translating gives CSVGGSGGHSSYNEQFF.

This sequence joins TRBV27 and TRBJ1-6; no clear D. Between the trimmed V and J ends, which lost 6 bases and 0 bases, there was a span of 15 bases. The CDR3 contains 17 residues. Germline-derived CDR1 and CDR2 are MNHEY and SMNVEV (reference sequence). CDR3 nucleotides: TGTGCCAGCAGCCTCGGGTTCAGCAGCTCCTATAATTCACCCCTCCACTTT. This sequence encodes CASSLGFSSSYNSPLHF.

Remarks on this clone: This CDR3 is also generated by other DNA sequences in the sample. The V and J genes are TRBV7-9 and TRBJ2-2; 9 bases align to TRBD2. V trimming: 5 bases; J trimming: 0 bases; junction bases outside the gene matches: 10. Germline CDR1 is SEHNR and CDR2 is FQNEAQ (reference sequence). The CDR3 is 18 residues long. Written as DNA, the CDR3 is TGTGCCAGCAGCGAACCGGGATTAGCGGGAGCGAACACCGGGGAGCTGTTTTTT. This translates into CASSEPGLAGANTGELFF.

This chain uses TRBV18 with TRBJ1-1; 8 positions agree with TRBD1. Losses at the gene ends were 6 bases for V and 4 bases for J; bases not matched to a gene: 10. Germline V gene data show CDR1 as KGHSH and CDR2 as LQKENI. This CDR3 contains 15 residues. In nucleotides, the CDR3 is TGTGCCAGCTCCGAGACAGGGGTTGGTGGCACTGAAGCTTTCTTT. It codes for CASSETGVGGTEAFF. Full variable domain (remainder filled in from reference TRBV18 and TRBJ1-1): NAGVMQNPRHLVRRRGQEARLRCSPMKGHSHVYWYRQLPEEGLKFMVYLQKENIIDESGMPKERFSAEFPKEGPSILRIQQVVRGDSAAYFCASSETGVGGTEAFFGQGTRLTVV.

The V call is TRBV7-6, the J call TRBJ2-1; 10 bases line up with TRBD2. Germline-derived CDR1 and CDR2 are SGHVS and FNYEAQ. The CDR3 totals 15 residues. Losses at the gene ends were 3 bases for V and 4 bases for J; bases not matched to a gene: 3. The CDR3 is CASSFGAGGYNEQFF. Written as DNA, the CDR3 is TGTGCCAGCAGCTTCGGAGCGGGGGGGTACAATGAGCAGTTCTTC.

Concerning this clone itself: Within the sample, other DNA sequences also encode this same CDR3. J is TRBJ1-6 and V is TRBV2; D remains unclear. The germline V gene has CDR1 SNHLY and CDR2 FYNNEI. V lost 3 bases and J lost 4, with 4 bases in between. The CDR3 is 13 residues long. DNA for the CDR3: TGTGCCAGCAGTGAGTCTTATAATTCACCCCTCCACTTT. Protein product: CASSESYNSPLHF.

The chain links TRBV13 to TRBJ2-3; 7 bases are a match to TRBD2. The CDR3 is made up of 15 amino acids. V trimming: 2 bases; J trimming: 5 bases; junction bases outside the gene matches: 7. Germline CDR1 reads PRHDT; CDR2 reads FYEKMQ (reference sequence). The CDR3 sequence: CASSLNGLGGDTQYF. The CDR3 DNA reads as TGTGCCAGCAGCTTAAACGGACTAGGTGGAGATACGCAGTATTTT.

The V gene is TRBV5-1, the J gene TRBJ1-2; a weak D match, TRBD1 (5 bases). CDR1 is SGHRS and CDR2 is YFSETQ in the germline V gene. This CDR3 comprises 13 residues. The V end was cut by 0 bases, the J end by 7 bases, with 10 bases between. The CDR3 nucleotides read TGCGCCAGCAGCTTGGAGGACGGGGGTGGCTACACCTTC. Translation: CASSLEDGGGYTF.

This clone occurred once. The J gene is TRBJ2-5, the V gene TRBV30, with a tentative D call TRBD2 (6 bases). Between the trimmed V and J ends, which lost 4 bases and 9 bases, there was a span of 24 bases. This CDR3 contains 15 residues. Germline CDR1 and CDR2: GTSNPN and SVGIG (reference sequence). The CDR3 here is CAWTAGSGFGGSQYF. In DNA, the CDR3 is TGTGCCTGGACCGCCGGGTCGGGGTTTGGGGGGTCCCAGTACTTC.

V is TRBV7-9 and J is TRBJ2-2; TRBD2 aligns across 10 bases. Trimming took 5 bases from V and 0 from J; bases not matched to a gene: 3. The CDR3 sequence is 16 residues long. Germline V CDR1 and CDR2: SEHNR, FQNEAQ (reference sequence). CDR3 in amino acids: CASSRLAGSNTGELFF. The CDR3 coding sequence is TGTGCCAGCAGCCGACTAGCGGGTTCGAACACCGGGGAGCTGTTTTTT.

The chain recombines TRBV7-9 with TRBJ2-1, with 7 bases fitting TRBD1. This CDR3 region has 17 residues. Germline-derived CDR1 and CDR2 are SEHNR and FQNEAQ (reference sequence). V dropped 1 base and J dropped 3; count of bases not matched to a gene: 9. CDR3 nucleotide sequence: TGTGCCAGCAGCTTAGAAACAGGCACAGGGGACTACAATGAGCAGTTCTTC. The encoded protein is CASSLETGTGDYNEQFF.

The rearrangement links TRBV6-6 to TRBJ1-4, with D uncertain. V shed 2 bases and J shed 3 bases, with 4 bases lying between them. Germline CDR1 and CDR2: MNHNY and SVGAGI (reference sequence). This CDR3 comprises 13 residues. CDR3 amino acids: CASSYQANEKLFF. As DNA, the CDR3 is TGTGCCAGCAGTTACCAGGCTAATGAAAAACTGTTTTTT.

J is TRBJ1-4 and V is TRBV19; 7 nucleotides agree with TRBD1. After removal of 5 bases from V and 7 bases from J, the junction contained 10 bases not matched to a gene. The CDR3 extends over 15 amino acids. Germline CDR1 is LNHDA and CDR2 is SQIVND (reference sequence). The CDR3 is CASSLTGDLFEKLFF. In DNA, the CDR3 is TGTGCCAGTAGTCTTACAGGGGATCTTTTTGAAAAACTGTTTTTT.

The chain recombines TRBV11-3 with TRBJ2-3, with 7 positions matching TRBD2. This CDR3 comprises 16 residues. In germline, CDR1 is SGHNT, CDR2 YENEEA. J was trimmed by 1 base and V by 5 bases; bases with no gene match: 9. In DNA form, the CDR3 reads TGTGCCAGCAGCACGACTAGCTTCAGGGGCACAGATACGCAGTATTTT. Translation: CASSTTSFRGTDTQYF.

This chain uses TRBV10-1 with TRBJ2-5; D perhaps matches TRBD1 (6 bases). The assigned J gene may be wrong: the sequence end matches TRBJ2-7 better. The CDR3 sequence is 12 residues long. In germline, CDR1 is WNHNN, CDR2 SYGVQD (reference sequence). The DNA of the CDR3 is TGCGCCAGCGGACAGACCGTCTACGAGCAGTACTTC. As protein: CASGQTVYEQYF.

The table lists this clone with a count of one. CDR3 residues: CASSFGVTLEQYF. As DNA, the CDR3 is TGTGCCAGCAGCTTTGGGGTAACCTTAGAGCAGTACTTC. The gene calls are TRBV7-9 and TRBJ2-7; no clear D. From germline, CDR1 is SEHNR and CDR2 FQNEAQ (reference sequence). Deletions cut 3 bases from V and 7 bases from J, with 13 bases between. The CDR3 loop spans 13 amino acids. Filled out from reference TRBV7-9 and TRBJ2-7, the complete variable domain reads DTGVSQNPRHKITKRGQNVTFRCDPISEHNRLYWYRQTLGQGPEFLTYFQNEAQLEKSRLLSDRFSAERPKGSFSTLEIQRTEQGDSAMYLCASSFGVTLEQYFGPGTRLTVT.

This chain uses TRBV27 with TRBJ2-1, with D perhaps matching TRBD1 (5 bases). Deletions cut 2 bases from V and 9 bases from J, with 17 bases between. Germline lookup yields CDR1 MNHEY and CDR2 SMNVEV (reference sequence). The CDR3 runs to 15 residues. The CDR3: CASSLLGAESSEQFF. In nucleotides, the CDR3 is TGTGCCAGCAGTTTACTAGGGGCCGAAAGTAGTGAGCAGTTCTTC.

CDR3 DNA: TGTGCCACCAGCAGAGCCGTGACAGGCCGCACTGAAGCTTTCTTT. This codes for CATSRAVTGRTEAFF. The rearrangement uses TRBV15 and TRBJ1-1, with a possible D match to TRBD1 (6 bases). The CDR3 extends over 15 amino acids. The germline CDR1 and CDR2 sequences are LNHNV and YYDKDF (reference sequence). V was trimmed by 1 base and J by 4 bases, leaving 13 bases between them. The variable domain in full, with the rest retrieved from reference TRBV15 and TRBJ1-1, is DAMVIQNPRYQVTQFGKPVTLSCSQTLNHNVMYWYQQKSSQAPKLLFHYYDKDFNNEADTPDNFQSRRPNTSFCFLDIRSPGLGDTAMYLCATSRAVTGRTEAFFGQGTRLTVV.

This chain uses TRBV7-8 with TRBJ2-7, with unresolved D. Per germline, CDR1 SGHVS and CDR2 FQNEAQ. V was trimmed by 0 bases and J by 1 base, leaving 7 bases between them. The CDR3 loop spans 14 amino acids. The CDR3, as DNA: TGTGCCAGCAGCTTAGCGGCAGGATCCTACGAGCAGTACTTC. Its translation is CASSLAAGSYEQYF.

CDR3 DNA sequence: TGTGCCAGCAGTGGGATTGGACAGGGAAATGAAAAACTGTTTTTT. The encoded protein is CASSGIGQGNEKLFF. The chain combines TRBV6-1 with TRBJ1-4; 8 bases fit TRBD1. The CDR3 contains 15 residues. The V and J ends lost 4 bases and 5 bases, in that order; junction bases with no gene match: 6. Germline V lookup: CDR1 MNHNS, CDR2 SASEGT.

This rearrangement joins TRBV9 to TRBJ2-2, with a weak D call TRBD2 (5 bases). CDR1 is SGDLS and CDR2 is YYNGEE in the germline V gene. Deletions cut 0 bases from V and 1 base from J, with 16 bases between. CDR3 length: 18 residues. The CDR3 DNA follows: TGTGCCAGCAGCGTAGAGGTTCAGAGGGCTAGGAACACCGGGGAGCTGTTTTTT. This sequence encodes CASSVEVQRARNTGELFF. The full variable domain, with the rest looked up from reference TRBV9 and TRBJ2-2, is DSGVTQTPKHLITATGQRVTLRCSPRSGDLSVYWYQQSLDQGLQFLIQYYNGEERAKGNILERFSAQQFPDLHSELNLSSLELGDSALYFCASSVEVQRARNTGELFFGEGSRLTVL.

This chain joins TRBV5-1 and TRBJ2-7; 10 positions match TRBD2. This CDR3 comprises 15 residues. Germline CDR1 and CDR2: SGHRS and YFSETQ. The junction had 7 bases not matched to a gene; V was cut back by 3 bases and J by 4 bases. The CDR3 region has the DNA TGCGCCAGCAGCTCGTATAGCGGGGGGACGTACGAGCAGTACTTC. As protein: CASSSYSGGTYEQYF.

This chain joins TRBV5-1 and TRBJ2-3, with 10 bases identical to TRBD1. Unmatched junction bases numbered 8, after V lost 4 bases and J lost 6 bases. There are 15 residues in the CDR3. The V gene's germline CDR1 is SGHRS and CDR2 YFSETQ. The CDR3, as DNA: TGCGCCAGCAGCCCCGGGACAGGGGATGGGGATACGCAGTATTTT. Encoded protein: CASSPGTGDGDTQYF.

Turning to this clone: Other DNA variants within this sample encode the same CDR3. The rearrangement links TRBV11-2 to TRBJ1-1; maybe TRBD1 (5 bases). The CDR3 spans 14 residues. V was trimmed by 6 bases and J by 2 bases, leaving 13 bases between them. The germline gives CDR1 SGHAT, CDR2 FQNNGV. CDR3 loop: CASRKQDSNTEAFF. The CDR3 DNA sequence: TGTGCCAGCAGAAAACAGGACTCAAACACTGAAGCTTTCTTT.

Worth noting for this clone: Other DNA sequences in this specimen translate into the identical CDR3. The chain links TRBV7-9 to TRBJ1-2; D not resolved. Germline V gene sequence: CDR1 SEHNR, CDR2 FQNEAQ (reference sequence). This CDR3 has 12 residues. V shed 3 bases and J shed 5 bases, with 7 bases lying between them. CDR3 in DNA: TGTGCCAGCAGCTTGCGCGCGTATGGCTACACCTTC. The encoded protein is CASSLRAYGYTF.

The chain carries TRBV7-2 and TRBJ2-5, with 8 bases that match TRBD2. With V trimmed by 7 bases and J by 1 base, 8 bases remained unmatched. The V gene's germline CDR1 is SGHTA and CDR2 FQGNSA. The length of the CDR3 is 15 residues. The CDR3 spells CASKGIAGFQETQYF. CDR3 bases: TGTGCCAGCAAAGGAATAGCGGGGTTCCAAGAGACCCAGTACTTC.